What follows are 12 T cell receptor beta chains derived from one specimen sequenced in a study of cytomegalovirus exposure and HLA in healthy donors (dated by TCRdb to about 2017). The library was generated by the immunoSEQ multiplex PCR assay. A mixture of 60 forward primers for TCR Vbeta segments and 13 reverse primers for TCR Jbeta segments was used in the multiplex PCR. Held by TCRdb, this immuneACCESS table contains in-frame sequences only and omits some clones. Under half of the omission traces to an unresolved V gene where checked; the cause of the rest is unknown. The sample contains about 120,000 clones, about 73% of them found a single time. The top ten constitute 3% to 4% of the sample. Sequenced material: PBMCs. Every receptor here comes from a woman under 40 in good health and CMV-seropositive.

The chain recombines TRBV5-4 with TRBJ2-3; D may match TRBD1 or TRBD2 (5 bases each). CDR3 size: 17 residues. Germline V gene lookup returns CDR1 SGHNT and CDR2 YYREEE (reference sequence). V was trimmed by 4 bases and J by 1 base, leaving 19 bases between them. The DNA of the CDR3 is TGTGCCAGCAGCCTGGAGGTGGGGCAGGGCGGCACAGATACGCAGTATTTT. Amino acid sequence: CASSLEVGQGGTDTQYF.

V usage is TRBV7-2 and J usage is TRBJ2-3, with 8 bases fitting TRBD1. After removal of 1 base from V and 8 bases from J, the junction contained 8 bases not matched to a gene. The CDR3 extends over 15 amino acids. CDR1 is SGHTA, CDR2 FQGNSA, per germline. In nucleotides, the CDR3 is TGTGCCAGCAGCTTAGGGCAGGGGGCTAGGGGTACGCAGTATTTT. Its protein is CASSLGQGARGTQYF.

This chain's CDR3 is CASSLLNTGELFF. The CDR3 nucleotides are TGTGCCAGCAGCCTACTGAACACCGGGGAGCTGTTTTTT. This sequence joins TRBV14 and TRBJ2-2, with D uncertain. CDR1 and CDR2 (germline): SGHDN, FVKESK. The V gene lost 4 bases and the J gene lost 1 base, with 4 bases spanning the gap. This CDR3 comprises 13 residues.

This chain uses TRBV7-2 with TRBJ1-3, with a tentative D call TRBD1 (6 bases). This CDR3 has 14 residues. The V gene's germline CDR1 is SGHTA and CDR2 FQGNSA. V shed 8 bases and J shed 5 bases, with 16 bases lying between them. CDR3 in DNA: TGTGCCAGCTCAAGCACACAGGGTAGAAACACCATATATTTT. Residues: CASSSTQGRNTIYF.

The CDR3 protein is CASARRAGTGELFF. The CDR3, as DNA: TGTGCCAGCGCCCGGAGGGCTGGCACCGGGGAGCTGTTTTTT. V usage is TRBV28 and J usage is TRBJ2-2; possibly TRBD2 for D (6 bases). Germline CDR1 and CDR2: MDHEN and SYDVKM. V lost 8 bases to trimming and J lost 4 bases, with 14 bases between them. The CDR3 runs 14 residues. Filled out from reference TRBV28 and TRBJ2-2, the complete variable domain reads DVKVTQSSRYLVKRTGEKVFLECVQDMDHENMFWYRQDPGLGLRLIYFSYDVKMKEKGDIPEGYSVSREKKERFSLILESASTNQTSMYLCASARRAGTGELFFGEGSRLTVL.

The V gene is TRBV4-1, the J gene TRBJ1-1; a weak D match, TRBD1 (5 bases). This CDR3 is built from 17 residues. From germline, CDR1 is MGHRA and CDR2 YSYEKL. The V and J ends lost 3 bases and 0 bases respectively, with 17 bases between them. CDR3 bases: TGCGCCAGCAGCCATCAGTTTCGCGGGGGGGTGAACACTGAAGCTTTCTTT. Translation: CASSHQFRGGVNTEAFF.

The CDR3 protein is CANRGQGNTIYF. CDR3 coding DNA: TGTGCCAATAGGGGCCAGGGAAACACCATATATTTT. The gene calls are TRBV21-1 and TRBJ1-3; the listed D gene, TRBD1, was not tested against the DNA. TRBV21-1 is classified as a pseudogene. The CDR3 loop spans 12 amino acids.

The chain recombines TRBV2 with TRBJ1-2; a possible D gene is TRBD1 (5 bases). Germline CDR1 reads SNHLY; CDR2 reads FYNNEI. Trimming left V 1 base short and J 6 bases short, with 12 bases between. The CDR3 contains 14 residues. The DNA of the CDR3 is TGTGCCAGCAGTGAAGGTGGGGGGAGGGATGGCTACACCTTC. Its translation: CASSEGGGRDGYTF.

This clone occurred once. The chain combines TRBV4-1 with TRBJ1-2; weak D call: TRBD1 (6 bases). This CDR3 spans 13 amino acids. Germline CDR1 reads MGHRA; CDR2 reads YSYEKL. V was cut by 5 bases and J by 6 bases, with 13 bases left in between. As DNA, the CDR3 is TGCGCCAGCAGCACTACAGGGTTGGATGGCTACACCTTC. This gives the protein CASSTTGLDGYTF.

The chain has TRBV28 and TRBJ2-3; D not certain. Looked up from germline, CDR1 is MDHEN and CDR2 is SYDVKM. V was cut by 5 bases and J by 0 bases, with 12 bases left in between. The CDR3 sequence is 15 residues long. The CDR3, as DNA: TGTGCCAGCAGTGACCTAGTTCGCAGCACAGATACGCAGTATTTT. Translating it yields CASSDLVRSTDTQYF. Filled out from reference TRBV28 and TRBJ2-3, the complete variable domain reads DVKVTQSSRYLVKRTGEKVFLECVQDMDHENMFWYRQDPGLGLRLIYFSYDVKMKEKGDIPEGYSVSREKKERFSLILESASTNQTSMYLCASSDLVRSTDTQYFGPGTRLTVL.

The rearrangement uses TRBV7-2 and TRBJ2-2; 8 positions agree with TRBD1. Per germline, CDR1 SGHTA and CDR2 FQGNSA. This CDR3 is built from 15 residues. V was pared by 6 bases and J by 5 bases, with 8 bases of the junction left unmatched. DNA of the CDR3: TGTGCCAGCAGACGCCAGGGGGCTTTTACCGGGGAGCTGTTTTTT. Translating it yields CASRRQGAFTGELFF.

The rearrangement uses TRBV2 and TRBJ2-7; 13 bases agree with TRBD2. This CDR3 has 17 residues. Germline assignment: CDR1 SNHLY and CDR2 FYNNEI. The junction had 6 bases not matched to a gene; V was cut back by 4 bases and J by 0 bases. In DNA, the CDR3 is TGTGCCAGCAGTGGGGGACTAGCGGGGAAAAGCTCCTACGAGCAGTACTTC. Its translation is CASSGGLAGKSSYEQYF.